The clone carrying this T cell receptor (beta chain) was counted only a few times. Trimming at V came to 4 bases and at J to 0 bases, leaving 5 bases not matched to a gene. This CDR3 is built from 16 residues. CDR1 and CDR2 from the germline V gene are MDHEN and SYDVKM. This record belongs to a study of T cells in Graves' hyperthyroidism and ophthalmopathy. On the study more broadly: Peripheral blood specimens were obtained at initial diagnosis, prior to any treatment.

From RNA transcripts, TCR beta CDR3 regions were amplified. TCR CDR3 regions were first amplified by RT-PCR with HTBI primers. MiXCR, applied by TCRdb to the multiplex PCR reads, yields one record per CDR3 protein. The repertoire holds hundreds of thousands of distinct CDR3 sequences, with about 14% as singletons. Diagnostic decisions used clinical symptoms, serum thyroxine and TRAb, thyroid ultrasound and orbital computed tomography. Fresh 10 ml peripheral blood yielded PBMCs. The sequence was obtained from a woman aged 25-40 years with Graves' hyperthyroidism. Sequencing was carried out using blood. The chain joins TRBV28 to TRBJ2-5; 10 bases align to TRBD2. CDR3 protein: CASSYELAGDQETQYF. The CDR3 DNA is TGTGCCAGCAGTTACGAGCTAGCGGGGGACCAAGAGACCCAGTACTTC.